The rows below give T cell receptor beta chains drawn from one sample of a study of blood T cell repertoires in COVID-19. Sequencing was performed with immunoSEQ multiplex PCR; in TCRdb, only in-frame clones are kept and a portion is missing. The sample contains roughly 240,000 clones, 86% of which appear only once. Sequenced sample: peripheral blood. The receptors here all came from a woman aged 30 to 39 who had recovered from COVID-19. Each CDR3 is given with its conserved first and last residue. The D gene is left open where the match is weak. Clone size is shown for a subset of rows, as once, few, many or a class of expanded clone.

clone_size: NA; v_call: TRBV2; j_call: TRBJ2-1; d_call: NA; cdr3_nt: TGTGCCAGCAGTGAACAGGGCTTAAATGAGCAGTTCTTC; cdr3_aa: CASSEQGLNEQFF
clone_size: NA; v_call: TRBV4-1; j_call: TRBJ2-3; d_call: NA; cdr3_nt: TGCGCCAGCAGCCTCGATCACGGTAGCACAGATACGCAGTATTTT; cdr3_aa: CASSLDHGSTDTQYF
clone_size: NA; v_call: TRBV28; j_call: TRBJ2-6; d_call: TRBD1; cdr3_nt: TGTGCCAGCAGTTTATGGATGGTAATCGACAGGGGGAACTCTGGGGCCAACGTCCTGACTTTC; cdr3_aa: CASSLWMVIDRGNSGANVLTF
clone_size: NA; v_call: TRBV7-2; j_call: TRBJ1-5; d_call: TRBD1; cdr3_nt: TGTGCCAGCAGCCCGGACAGGGGAAACCAGCCCCAGCATTTT; cdr3_aa: CASSPDRGNQPQHF
clone_size: NA; v_call: TRBV6-1; j_call: TRBJ1-6; d_call: NA; cdr3_nt: TGTGCCAGCAGTGACCAGGTTCCGGGGAATTCACCCCTCCACTTT; cdr3_aa: CASSDQVPGNSPLHF
clone_size: NA; v_call: TRBV12-3/TRBV12-4; j_call: TRBJ2-2; d_call: NA; cdr3_nt: TGTGCCAGCAGTACAAACGCCGGGGAGCTGTTTTTT; cdr3_aa: CASSTNAGELFF
clone_size: NA; v_call: TRBV15; j_call: TRBJ1-2; d_call: NA; cdr3_nt: TGTGCCACCAGCAAACAGCAGTCTGGGGGCTACACCTTC; cdr3_aa: CATSKQQSGGYTF
clone_size: NA; v_call: TRBV9; j_call: TRBJ2-5; d_call: NA; cdr3_nt: TGTGCCAGCAGCGTAGAGGTGGGGGCGCTACAAGAGACCCAGTACTTC; cdr3_aa: CASSVEVGALQETQYF
clone_size: NA; v_call: TRBV5-5; j_call: TRBJ2-2; d_call: NA; cdr3_nt: TGTGCCAGCAGCTTGGACGCGGTGTGGGAGCTGTTTTTT; cdr3_aa: CASSLDAVWELFF
clone_size: NA; v_call: TRBV7-3; j_call: TRBJ2-7; d_call: NA; cdr3_nt: TGTGCCAGCAGCCGACAGGCCAGGGACGAGCAGTACTTC; cdr3_aa: CASSRQARDEQYF
clone_size: NA; v_call: TRBV4-2; j_call: TRBJ2-2; d_call: TRBD2; cdr3_nt: TGTGCCAGCAGCCAAGTAGATAGCGGGGGTTCAATCTCCGGGGAGCTGTTTTTT; cdr3_aa: CASSQVDSGGSISGELFF
clone_size: NA; v_call: TRBV7-9; j_call: TRBJ1-1; d_call: NA; cdr3_nt: TGTGCCAGCAGCTTAAGCTTTCAGGCTGAAGCTTTCTTT; cdr3_aa: CASSLSFQAEAFF
clone_size: NA; v_call: TRBV5-1; j_call: TRBJ2-7; d_call: TRBD1; cdr3_nt: TGCGCCAGCAGCTTGGGGGACAGAAACTACGAGCAGTACTTC; cdr3_aa: CASSLGDRNYEQYF
clone_size: NA; v_call: TRBV5-1; j_call: TRBJ2-1; d_call: TRBD1; cdr3_nt: TGCGCCAGCAGCATAACAGGGGGTTCCTACAATGAGCAGTTCTTC; cdr3_aa: CASSITGGSYNEQFF
clone_size: NA; v_call: TRBV18; j_call: TRBJ1-6; d_call: TRBD1; cdr3_nt: TGTGCCAGCTCACCGGTAGAGGACAGGGACCAATCACCCCTCCACTTT; cdr3_aa: CASSPVEDRDQSPLHF
clone_size: once; v_call: TRBV7-3; j_call: TRBJ2-7; d_call: NA; cdr3_nt: TGTGCCAGCAGCTGGGGACTTCAACCGATATACGAGCAGTACTTC; cdr3_aa: CASSWGLQPIYEQYF
clone_size: once; v_call: TRBV9; j_call: TRBJ1-3; d_call: TRBD1; cdr3_nt: TGTGCCAGCAGCGTAGTCCCTGCAGGGGGCTCTGGAAACACCATATATTTT; cdr3_aa: CASSVVPAGGSGNTIYF
clone_size: NA; v_call: TRBV6-2/TRBV6-3; j_call: TRBJ1-2; d_call: NA; cdr3_nt: TGTGCCAGCAGTGGGCGGAAAGCGGCCTATGGCTACACCTTC; cdr3_aa: CASSGRKAAYGYTF